The 9 T cell receptor beta chains in this list originate from one sample, sequenced in a study of cytomegalovirus exposure and HLA in healthy donors. Using immunoSEQ multiplex PCR, the repertoire was profiled, and TCRdb retains in-frame clones only, with some absent. The table has some 250,000 clones, roughly 90% seen once. Input material: PBMCs. Receptor source: a young woman in good health and CMV-seronegative.

Here the CDR3 reads CASSPTGGLNQPQHF. CDR3 bases: TGTGCCAGCAGCCCGACAGGGGGTTTAAATCAGCCCCAGCATTTT. The genes are TRBV27 and TRBJ1-5, with TRBD1 identical over 9 bases. The junction had 7 bases not matched to a gene; V was cut back by 6 bases and J by 4 bases. The CDR3 loop spans 15 amino acids. From germline, CDR1 is MNHEY and CDR2 SMNVEV (reference sequence).

CDR3 sequence reads: CASSLWREGNQPQHF. CDR3 sequence (DNA): TGTGCCAGCAGTTTATGGCGGGAAGGCAATCAGCCCCAGCATTTT. The chain links TRBV28 to TRBJ1-5; D not resolved. V lost 0 bases to trimming and J lost 2 bases, with 8 bases between them. Per germline, CDR1 MDHEN and CDR2 SYDVKM. The CDR3 consists of 15 residues. The whole variable domain, filled in from reference TRBV28 and TRBJ1-5, reads DVKVTQSSRYLVKRTGEKVFLECVQDMDHENMFWYRQDPGLGLRLIYFSYDVKMKEKGDIPEGYSVSREKKERFSLILESASTNQTSMYLCASSLWREGNQPQHFGDGTRLSIL.

The gene calls are TRBV28 and TRBJ1-6, with 11 positions matching TRBD1. The CDR3 has 15 amino acids. V lost 6 bases, J lost 7 bases, and 5 bases stayed unmatched. Germline V lookup: CDR1 MDHEN, CDR2 SYDVKM. Here the CDR3 DNA reads TGTGCCAGCAGCACCGGGACAGGGGGGAATTCACCCCTCCACTTT. Its protein product is CASSTGTGGNSPLHF.

This rearrangement joins TRBV11-2 to TRBJ1-1; D possibly corresponds to TRBD1 (6 bases). The V gene lost 5 bases and the J gene lost 1 base, with 14 bases spanning the gap. This CDR3 has 15 amino acids. The V gene's germline CDR1 is SGHAT and CDR2 FQNNGV. The CDR3 sequence: CASSPRRTANTEAFF. CDR3 DNA sequence: TGTGCCAGCAGCCCTCGTCGGACAGCGAACACTGAAGCTTTCTTT.

The CDR3 loop reads CASSLAGDGTEAFF. The DNA for the CDR3 is TGTGCCAGCAGCTTAGCGGGCGACGGAACTGAAGCTTTCTTT. The chain joins TRBV7-6 to TRBJ1-1; D remains unclear. Deletions cut 0 bases from V and 5 bases from J, with 10 bases between. Looked up from germline, CDR1 is SGHVS and CDR2 is FNYEAQ. The CDR3 has 14 amino acids. The whole variable domain, filled in from reference TRBV7-6 and TRBJ1-1, reads GAGVSQSPRYKVTKRGQDVALRCDPISGHVSLYWYRQALGQGPEFLTYFNYEAQQDKSGLPNDRFSAERPEGSISTLTIQRTEQRDSAMYRCASSLAGDGTEAFFGQGTRLTVV.

The chain joins TRBV18 to TRBJ1-3; 8 bases are a match to TRBD1. Germline-derived CDR1 and CDR2 are KGHSH and LQKENI. CDR3 length equals 19 residues. Germline trimming cut 3 bases from V and 0 bases from J; bases unmatched to any gene: 13. The CDR3 DNA follows: TGTGCCAGCTCACCCCAACGACAGGGGAGAGACCACTCTGGAAACACCATATATTTT. Protein sequence: CASSPQRQGRDHSGNTIYF.

The genes are TRBV4-1 and TRBJ2-7, with TRBD2 matching over 10 bases. Unmatched junction bases numbered 8, after V lost 2 bases and J lost 13 bases. CDR3 size: 13 residues. CDR1 is MGHRA and CDR2 is YSYEKL in the germline V gene. Here the CDR3 DNA reads TGCGCCAGCAGCCAACGTTATAGCGGGGGGACATACTTC. Translation gives CASSQRYSGGTYF.

The chain recombines TRBV6-6 with TRBJ1-6; D perhaps matches TRBD1 (6 bases). The V gene lost 4 bases and the J gene lost 7 bases, with 11 bases spanning the gap. This CDR3 spans 14 amino acids. Germline values: CDR1 MNHNY, CDR2 SVGAGI (reference sequence). The CDR3, as DNA: TGTGCCAGCAGTTCAACAGGGTCGAATTCACCCCTCCACTTT. It is translated as CASSSTGSNSPLHF.

The CDR3 is CASEGDRVYGYTF. CDR3 DNA sequence: TGTGCCAGCGAGGGGGACAGAGTCTATGGCTACACCTTC. The J gene is TRBJ1-2, the V gene TRBV19; 7 bases align to TRBD1. Trimming at V came to 9 bases and at J to 4 bases, leaving 8 bases not matched to a gene. This CDR3 has 13 residues. The V gene's germline CDR1 is LNHDA and CDR2 SQIVND (reference sequence).